These T cell receptor beta chains were read from a single sample in a study of OX40 agonist ivuxolimab in advanced cancers. Data came from immunoSEQ multiplex PCR; TCRdb stores just in-frame clones and leaves some out. The data show about 66,000 clones, around 87% seen once. The starting material was CD4+ or CD8+ T cells sorted from blood, obtained in a trial of the OX40 agonist ivuxolimab. These receptors all come from an adult with an advanced solid tumor such as melanoma, head and neck, liver or kidney cancer. CDR3s include the opening cysteine and the closing phenylalanine or tryptophan.

v_call cdr3_aa
TRBV23-1 CAISREGWASPAGNTIYF
TRBV29-1 CSVANVFWNTEAFF
TRBV7-9 CASSSTGRITSGNTIYF
TRBV4-1 CASSHPNTEAFF
TRBV11-2 CASSSVILGEAFF
TRBV27 CASSLRVLPTYEQYF
TRBV15 CATSRDSNSPLHF
TRBV9 CASSHGTLMNTEAFF
TRBV6-5 CASSYEGTEAFF
TRBV6-5 CASSYAGTEQFF
TRBV2 CASMRGSAYEQYF
TRBV19 CASMGYSGNTIYF
TRBV5-4 CASSFMGGEDTQYF
TRBV4-1 CASSQTQLNQPQHF
TRBV11-2 CASSLVGGLYNEQFF
TRBV27 CASSVVTGYDTEAFF
TRBV5-1 CASRTLGGYEQYF
TRBV7-8 CASSFLTSSTYEQYF
TRBV15 CATSRKGHNEQFF
TRBV7-9 CASSPLASPNEQFF
TRBV7-9 CASSFQGQLSTDTQYF
TRBV11-2 CASSLMGQWPSTEAFF
TRBV10-3 CAISSWTGNDYGYTF
TRBV13 CASSLEGRANTEAFF
TRBV7-6 CASSSNPPVGSYEQYF
TRBV10-3 CAIRSGHNEKLFF
TRBV7-9 CASSERDRGGTDTQYF
TRBV27 CASSPLAGAYNEQFF
TRBV27 CASSLLTGNEQYF
TRBV6-1 CASGDRSSYNSPLHF
TRBV19 CAASYRGSSYNEQFF
TRBV19 CASAPGLGLDNEQFF
TRBV27 CASSLWGQTRGEQYF
TRBV9 CASSPTGGNQPQHF
TRBV6-5 CASSYGPGNQPQHF
TRBV28 CASIDGGLNGYTF
TRBV28 CASSSPYQDTYEQYF
TRBV6-4 CASSESASGYNEQFF
TRBV7-9 CASSPGTGTYEQYF
TRBV15 CATSRDRGQLGTEAFF
TRBV19 CASRYGGTIYF
TRBV25-1 CASRDGTGNTEAFF
TRBV5-5 CASSLAGRNTEAFF
TRBV27 CASSISTGTFYEQYF
TRBV6-1 CASPSPAFNSPLHF
TRBV19 CASSIEGGINEQFF
TRBV19 CASSILAGQETQYF
TRBV5-8 CASSLRSEEAFF
TRBV7-6 CASSLAEGYEQYF
TRBV27 CASGISYEQYF
TRBV7-9 CASSWGQGYEQYF
TRBV5-1 CASSLAGTRRGYTF